Listed here are 17 T cell receptor beta chains from one sample, sequenced in a study of vaccination and CD4 T cells after COVID-19. Treatment of the sample: roughly 10-day PBMC culture with coronavirus spike peptide pools or control peptides (ViraFEST assay). From the unexposed donor, CD4+ T cells were collected ahead of the COVID-19 pandemic (2011-2018). Their cognate antigens are unknown. Cultured CD4+ T cell DNA was sequenced using the Oncomine TCR Beta short-read assay. It was from cultured CD4+ T cells that genomic DNA was extracted. TCRdb itself ran the PCR reads through MiXCR, one entry per CDR3 protein. The sample contains some 10,000 distinct CDR3 sequences, 32% of which appear only once. Material for sequencing was CD4+ T cells from blood, cultured in vitro. The receptors stem from a human donor in good health.

V is TRBV5-1 and J is TRBJ2-5, with a possible D match to TRBD2 (7 bases). Germline V gives CDR1 SGHRS, CDR2 YFSETQ. The CDR3 runs 17 residues. Trimming stripped 2 bases from V and 5 bases from J, with 22 bases between. CDR3 DNA sequence: TGCGCCAGCAGCTTTAGGGGGGCTGCGGGGGAAGGGGAGACCCAGTACTTC. Its translation: CASSFRGAAGEGETQYF.

The chain combines TRBV7-9 with TRBJ2-1; TRBD1 might be the D (6 bases). The V end lost 2 bases, the J end lost 8 bases, and 10 bases lay between the germline ends. CDR1 SEHNR and CDR2 FQNEAQ come from the germline V gene (reference sequence). CDR3 length: 13 residues. This chain's CDR3 is CASSLTGTDEQFF. Written as DNA, the CDR3 is TGTGCCAGCAGCTTAACAGGGACGGATGAGCAGTTCTTC.

This clonotype was seen only a few times. The chain is built from TRBV20-1 and TRBJ2-7; the match to TRBD1 covers 9 bases. The CDR3 is 18 amino acids. V was pared by 3 bases and J by 2 bases, with 17 bases of the junction left unmatched. CDR1 is DFQATT, CDR2 SNEGSKA, per germline (reference sequence). CDR3 sequence reads: CSARARDRVKLPTYEQYF. CDR3 DNA sequence: TGCAGTGCTAGGGCCCGGGACAGGGTCAAATTGCCTACCTACGAGCAGTACTTC.

The rearrangement links TRBV6-1 to TRBJ2-7, with 12 bases aligning to TRBD2. V shed 6 bases, J shed 0 bases, and the junction held 3 bases outside the gene matches. The CDR3 runs 15 residues. Germline-derived CDR1 and CDR2 are MNHNS and SASEGT. CDR3: CASSTTSGSSYEQYF. CDR3 nucleotide sequence: TGTGCCAGCAGCACGACTAGCGGGAGCTCCTACGAGCAGTACTTC.

The chain joins TRBV7-8 to TRBJ2-1; D is uncertain. Per germline, CDR1 SGHVS and CDR2 FQNEAQ. The CDR3 totals 16 residues. Between the trimmed V and J ends, which lost 2 bases and 6 bases, there was a span of 17 bases. The CDR3 loop is CASSLLARRVGNEQFF. DNA of the CDR3: TGTGCCAGCAGCTTATTGGCTCGTCGGGTGGGCAATGAGCAGTTCTTC. Together with reference TRBV7-8 and TRBJ2-1, the CDR3 gives the full variable domain: GAGVSQSPRYKVAKRGQDVALRCDPISGHVSLFWYQQALGQGPEFLTYFQNEAQLDKSGLPSDRFFAERPEGSVSTLKIQRTQQEDSAVYLCASSLLARRVGNEQFFGPGTRLTVL.

The rearrangement links TRBV7-2 to TRBJ2-5; TRBD2 matches 9 bases. V dropped 5 bases and J dropped 4; count of bases not matched to a gene: 11. The CDR3 extends over 16 amino acids. The germline V gene encodes CDR1 SGHTA and CDR2 FQGNSA. The CDR3 is CASSPRRASGIETQYF. CDR3 coding DNA: TGTGCCAGCAGCCCCCGGAGGGCTAGCGGGATAGAGACCCAGTACTTC.

The sample holds a few counts of this clonotype. The chain has TRBV2 and TRBJ2-7; the match to TRBD1 covers 7 bases. CDR3 length equals 14 residues. The trim removed 3 bases at V and 3 bases at J, leaving 5 bases unmatched. Germline V gene sequence: CDR1 SNHLY, CDR2 FYNNEI. The CDR3 loop is CASSEQGVLYEQYF. Written as DNA, the CDR3 is TGTGCCAGCAGTGAGCAGGGGGTCCTCTACGAGCAGTACTTC.

This clonotype was seen only a few times. The CDR3 reads CASSSSGRLADTQYF. DNA of the CDR3: TGTGCCAGCTCAAGTAGCGGGAGGCTAGCAGATACGCAGTATTTT. V usage is TRBV6-1 and J usage is TRBJ2-3; 10 nucleotides align to TRBD2. The CDR3 length is 15 residues. The V gene's germline CDR1 is MNHNS and CDR2 SASEGT. Trimming removed 8 bases from V and 4 bases from J; junction bases left unmatched: 9.

This rearrangement joins TRBV21-1 to TRBJ2-1; the D call TRBD1 from the table was never checked on the DNA. TRBV21-1 is a recognized pseudogene. The CDR3 extends over 15 amino acids. CDR3: CASHRGRIGWDEQFF. CDR3 DNA: TGTGCCAGCCATAGGGGGCGGATAGGGTGGGATGAGCAGTTCTTC.

The chain joins TRBV19 to TRBJ1-5; TRBD1 matches 7 bases. V was clipped by 3 bases and J by 7 bases; unmatched bases: 9. This CDR3 has 15 residues. Per germline, CDR1 LNHDA and CDR2 SQIVND (reference sequence). The CDR3 is CASSMTGSAFQPQHF. CDR3 coding DNA: TGTGCCAGTAGTATGACAGGGAGCGCCTTCCAGCCCCAGCATTTT.

The chain combines TRBV20-1 with TRBJ2-5; TRBD1 matches 8 bases. Trimming removed 6 bases from V and 4 bases from J; junction bases left unmatched: 7. From germline, CDR1 is DFQATT and CDR2 SNEGSKA (reference sequence). There are 13 residues in the CDR3. CDR3 loop: CSASPGTGETQYF. The CDR3 DNA is TGCAGTGCATCCCCTGGGACAGGAGAGACCCAGTACTTC.

The chain links TRBV5-1 to TRBJ1-5; 8 positions match TRBD1. Germline CDR1 reads SGHRS; CDR2 reads YFSETQ. The ends lost 1 base at V and 3 bases at J; junction bases unmatched: 3. This CDR3 region has 15 residues. The CDR3 nucleotides read TGCGCCAGCAGCTTGACAGGGGGTGCCAATCAGCCCCAGCATTTT. Translation: CASSLTGGANQPQHF.

The rearrangement links TRBV19 to TRBJ1-1, with TRBD1 matching over 9 bases. Germline CDR1 LNHDA, CDR2 SQIVND (reference sequence). The CDR3 has 13 residues. V gave up 6 bases and J gave up 5 bases; unmatched junction bases: 4. The CDR3 loop reads CASRQTGGTEAFF. DNA of the CDR3: TGTGCCAGTAGGCAGACAGGGGGGACTGAAGCTTTCTTT.

In this sample, this clonotype turned up a few times. This chain joins TRBV15 and TRBJ1-1; the D is unclear. The CDR3 is 15 amino acids. Trimming pared 2 bases from V and 0 bases from J, leaving 10 bases between. Germline V gene data show CDR1 as LNHNV and CDR2 as YYDKDF (reference sequence). The CDR3 sequence is CATSRSPNVNTEAFF. The CDR3 nucleotides read TGTGCCACCAGCAGAAGTCCCAACGTGAACACTGAAGCTTTCTTT.

This clonotype was picked up a small number of times. The J gene is TRBJ2-7, the V gene TRBV6-4, with 7 bases aligning to TRBD2. The CDR3 has 16 amino acids. V lost 4 bases to trimming and J lost 0 bases; unmatched junction nucleotides: 9. The germline gives CDR1 MRHNA, CDR2 SNTAGT. This chain's CDR3 is CASSVPKRGYSYEQYF. CDR3 coding DNA: TGTGCCAGCAGTGTGCCCAAGCGGGGTTACTCCTACGAGCAGTACTTC.

The chain couples TRBV6-5 to TRBJ2-2, with D tentatively TRBD1 or TRBD2 (6 bases each). Trimming pared 0 bases from V and 3 bases from J, leaving 11 bases between. Per germline, CDR1 MNHEY and CDR2 SVGAGI. The CDR3 runs to 16 residues. The CDR3 nucleotides read TGTGCCAGCAGTTACTCGGGGGGCGCGGACACCGGGGAGCTGTTTTTT. Amino acids: CASSYSGGADTGELFF.

The J gene is TRBJ2-3, the V gene TRBV20-1; 16 bases fit TRBD2. The CDR3 has 19 amino acids. After removal of 0 bases from V and 6 bases from J, the junction contained 12 bases not matched to a gene. The germline gives CDR1 DFQATT, CDR2 SNEGSKA (reference sequence). The CDR3 reads CSARDPGTSGRVFRDTQYF. CDR3 bases: TGCAGTGCTAGAGACCCCGGGACTAGCGGGAGGGTCTTCCGGGATACGCAGTATTTT.